This record concerns one T cell receptor beta chain sequence. The antigen is unknown. Ipilimumab-mediated CTLA-4 blockade plus focal radiation was given to patients having chemo-refractory metastatic non-small-cell lung cancer. The sample comes from a study of radiotherapy plus CTLA-4 blockade in lung cancer. Study as a whole: Objective responses were recorded in 15% to 20% of patients, with disease control recorded in 30% to 35%.

Notes on the study in general: The best prediction of response reportedly came from early blood T cell clone dynamics, with interferon-beta. Clones of tumor-derived TCRs expanded in blood after radiotherapy plus ipilimumab.

Trimming took 2 bases from V and 7 from J, leaving 11 bases between them. CDR3 length: 14 residues. Germline assignment: CDR1 SGHTA and CDR2 FQGTGA. Here immunoSEQ multiplex PCR was the method, and the copy in TCRdb shows in-frame clones only, minus some. Among about 98,000 clones, roughly 80% were seen once, and the ten largest hold around 3.6%. Source: peripheral blood, taken from a patient treated with radiotherapy plus ipilimumab. This clonotype originated in a human donor with non-small cell lung cancer who had a partial response to radiotherapy plus ipilimumab. This chain uses TRBV7-3 with TRBJ2-2; unclear D gene. In DNA form, the CDR3 reads TGTGCCAGCAGCTTACCAGGTGCTGGCGGGGAGCTGTTTTTT. Protein product: CASSLPGAGGELFF.